The present T cell receptor (beta chain) was sequenced within a study of Ad26.COV2.S vaccination and SARS-CoV-2 variants. Study information: Dosing was one shot or two shots 56 days apart.

Germline assignment: CDR1 LNHDA and CDR2 SQIVND (reference sequence). The ends were cut back, 10 bases at V and 7 bases at J, with 16 bases in the middle. The CDR3 is 13 amino acids. As for treatment: some 20 received Ad26.COV2.S at low or high dose, single or two shots; 5 received placebo; per-sample allocation not given. Material that was analyzed had been drawn on day 63 after the first vaccine or placebo injection. Method: immunoSEQ multiplex PCR; TCRdb's copy keeps in-frame clones and lacks some. The table records a few hundred thousand clones, roughly 80% of them present only once. The clonotype originates from a person between 18 and 65 years old who received the Ad26.COV2.S COVID-19 vaccine or a placebo. The V gene is TRBV19, the J gene TRBJ1-4; tentatively, D is TRBD1 (5 bases). Sequences were derived from peripheral blood, sampled in a trial of Ad26.COV2.S vaccine versus placebo. The DNA for the CDR3 is TGTGCCACAGTACAGGCACGAAGTGAAAAACTGTTTTTT. This translates into CATVQARSEKLFF. The whole variable domain, filled in from reference TRBV19 and TRBJ1-4, reads DGGITQSPKYLFRKEGQNVTLSCEQNLNHDAMYWYRQDPGQGLRLIYYSQIVNDFQKGDIAEGYSVSREKKESFPLTVTSAQKNPTAFYLCATVQARSEKLFFGSGTQLSVL.